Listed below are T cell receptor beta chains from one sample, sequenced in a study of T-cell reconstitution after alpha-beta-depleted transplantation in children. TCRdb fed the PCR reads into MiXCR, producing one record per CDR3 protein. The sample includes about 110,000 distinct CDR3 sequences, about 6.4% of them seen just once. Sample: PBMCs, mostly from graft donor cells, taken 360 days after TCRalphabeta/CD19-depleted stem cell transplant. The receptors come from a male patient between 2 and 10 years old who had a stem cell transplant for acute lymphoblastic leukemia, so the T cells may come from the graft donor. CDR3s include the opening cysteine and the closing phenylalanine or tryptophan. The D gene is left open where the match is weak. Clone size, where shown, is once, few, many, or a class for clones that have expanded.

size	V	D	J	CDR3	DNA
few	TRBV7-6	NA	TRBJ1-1	CASSAPSGTEAFF	TGTGCCAGCAGCGCCCCCAGTGGCACTGAAGCTTTCTTT
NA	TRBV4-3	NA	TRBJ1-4	CASSQDLWAGVNEKLFF	TGCGCCAGCAGCCAAGATTTATGGGCAGGGGTTAATGAAAAACTGTTTTTT
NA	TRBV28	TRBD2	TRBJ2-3	CASSSTKGLAGFTDTQYF	TGTGCCAGCAGTTCCACCAAGGGACTAGCGGGTTTCACAGATACGCAGTATTTT
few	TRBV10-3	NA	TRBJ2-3	CAISESIVGTQYF	TGTGCCATCAGTGAGTCAATCGTGGGTACGCAGTATTTT
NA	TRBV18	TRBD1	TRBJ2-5	CASSPWDRGGETQYF	TGTGCCAGCTCACCGTGGGACAGGGGTGGAGAGACCCAGTACTTC
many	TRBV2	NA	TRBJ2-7	CASSDGQVTYEQYF	TGTGCCAGCAGTGATGGGCAGGTCACCTACGAGCAGTACTTC
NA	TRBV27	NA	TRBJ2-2	CASSLLLTGELFF	TGTGCCAGCAGTTTATTGCTCACCGGGGAGCTGTTTTTT
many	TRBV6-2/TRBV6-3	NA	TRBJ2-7	CASRPSGRASYEQYF	TGTGCCAGCAGACCCTCGGGACGGGCCTCCTACGAGCAGTACTTC
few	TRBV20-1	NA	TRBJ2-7	CSARPRLLPYEQYF	TGCAGTGCTAGACCCCGACTACTGCCCTACGAGCAGTACTTC
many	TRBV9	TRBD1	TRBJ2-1	CASSVRSGQGYPSSYNEQFF	TGTGCCAGCAGCGTTCGTTCGGGACAGGGGTACCCCTCCTCCTACAATGAGCAGTTCTTC
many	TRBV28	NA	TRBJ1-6	CASGWTEGNSPLHF	TGTGCCAGCGGATGGACAGAGGGTAATTCACCCCTCCACTTT
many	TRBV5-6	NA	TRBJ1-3	CASSLTTSSGNTIYF	TGTGCCAGCAGCTTGACTACAAGCTCTGGAAACACCATATATTTT
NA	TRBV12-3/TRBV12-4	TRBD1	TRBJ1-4	CASSRTGAGNEKLFF	TGTGCCAGCAGTAGGACAGGGGCGGGTAATGAAAAACTGTTTTTT
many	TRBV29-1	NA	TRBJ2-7	CSVQVGANEQYF	TGCAGCGTCCAAGTCGGAGCCAACGAGCAGTACTTC
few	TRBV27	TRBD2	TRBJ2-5	CASSFGGSATQYF	TGTGCCAGCAGTTTCGGGGGGTCGGCGACCCAGTACTTC
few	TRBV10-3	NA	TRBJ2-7	CAISVGNYEQYF	TGTGCCATCAGTGTAGGGAACTACGAGCAGTACTTC
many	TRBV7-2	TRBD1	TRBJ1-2	CASSRGPGGNYGYTF	TGTGCCAGCAGCCGAGGGCCAGGGGGAAACTATGGCTACACCTTC
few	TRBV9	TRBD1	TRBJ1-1	CASSVVRDRNTEAFF	TGTGCCAGCAGCGTAGTTAGGGACAGGAACACTGAAGCTTTCTTT
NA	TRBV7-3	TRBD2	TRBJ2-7	CASSLTGTSGYEQYF	TGTGCCAGCAGCTTAACCGGGACTAGCGGCTACGAGCAGTACTTC
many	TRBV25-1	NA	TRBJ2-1	CASTGARSYNEQFF	TGTGCCAGCACGGGGGCCCGCTCCTACAATGAGCAGTTCTTC
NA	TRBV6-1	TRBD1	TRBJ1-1	CASSQKTGLGTEAFF	TGTGCCAGCAGCCAAAAGACAGGGTTGGGGACTGAAGCTTTCTTT
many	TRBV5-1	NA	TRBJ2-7	CASEGGTAPYEQYF	TGCGCCAGTGAGGGGGGGACAGCGCCCTACGAGCAGTACTTC
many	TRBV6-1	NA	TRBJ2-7	CASSARDTPREQYF	TGTGCCAGCAGTGCCCGGGACACCCCACGCGAGCAGTACTTC
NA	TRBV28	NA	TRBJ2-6	CASSYYTGANVLTF	TGTGCCAGCAGTTACTACACTGGGGCCAACGTCCTGACTTTC
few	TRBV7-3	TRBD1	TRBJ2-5	CASSLNRGQGETQYF	TGTGCCAGCAGCTTAAATCGGGGACAGGGCGAGACCCAGTACTTC
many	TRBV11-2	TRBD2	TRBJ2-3	CASSLVTSGRGGTDTQYF	TGTGCCAGCAGCTTAGTAACTAGCGGGAGGGGAGGAACAGATACGCAGTATTTT
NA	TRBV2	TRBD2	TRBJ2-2	CASRITGTSGAFNTGELFF	TGTGCCAGCAGGATCACCGGGACTAGCGGGGCCTTTAACACCGGGGAGCTGTTTTTT
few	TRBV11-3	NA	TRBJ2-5	CASSSDVLGTQYF	TGTGCCAGCAGCTCGGACGTCCTGGGGACCCAGTACTTC
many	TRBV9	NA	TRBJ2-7	CASSVGGNGYEQYF	TGTGCCAGCAGCGTAGGAGGGAACGGGTACGAGCAGTACTTC
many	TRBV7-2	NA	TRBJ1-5	CASSFSEKGNQPQHF	TGTGCCAGCAGCTTCTCGGAGAAGGGCAATCAGCCCCAGCATTTT
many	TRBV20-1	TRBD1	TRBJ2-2	CSALLGDRGAGELFF	TGCAGTGCCCTCCTTGGGGACAGGGGAGCCGGGGAGCTGTTTTTT
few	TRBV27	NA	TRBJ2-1	CASSPPGPRDEQFF	TGTGCCAGCAGTCCCCCGGGACCGCGGGATGAGCAGTTCTTC
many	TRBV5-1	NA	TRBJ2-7	CASRLRGLDEQYF	TGCGCCAGCAGGCTAAGGGGTCTGGACGAGCAGTACTTC
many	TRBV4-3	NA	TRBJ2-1	CASSPLRTSHEQFF	TGCGCCAGCAGCCCTTTGCGGACTTCCCATGAGCAGTTCTTC
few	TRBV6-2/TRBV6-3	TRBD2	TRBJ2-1	CASSYSRLAGGDEQFF	TGTGCCAGCAGTTACTCCAGACTAGCGGGAGGGGATGAGCAGTTCTTC
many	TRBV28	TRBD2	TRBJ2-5	CASSAVAGVETQYF	TGTGCTAGCAGTGCCGTAGCGGGGGTGGAGACCCAGTACTTC
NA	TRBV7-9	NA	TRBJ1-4	CASSSPGRANEKLFF	TGTGCCAGCAGCTCCCCAGGACGGGCCAATGAAAAACTGTTTTTT
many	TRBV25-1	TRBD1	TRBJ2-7	CASSEDRGVPYEQYF	TGTGCCAGCAGTGAAGACAGGGGGGTACCCTACGAGCAGTACTTC